Presented here are 20 T cell receptor beta chains from one specimen sequenced in a study of HIV-infected patients and healthy controls. Via MiXCR, TCRdb re-called the 5' RACE reads, giving one row per CDR3 protein. The repertoire holds 65,000 to 70,000 distinct CDR3 sequences, with roughly a sixth as singletons. Source material: CD4+ T cells from blood. These receptors all come from a human donor in good health.

The table lists this clonotype with many counts. This chain uses TRBV7-2 with TRBJ2-5, with TRBD2 matching over 7 bases. The length of the CDR3 is 16 residues. Germline loops: CDR1 SGHTA, CDR2 FQGNSA. V was pared by 5 bases and J by 1 base, with 10 bases of the junction left unmatched. The CDR3 nucleotides are TGTGCCAGCAGCGGGGGGGGGAAAGGAAGCCAAGAGACCCAGTACTTC. It codes for CASSGGGKGSQETQYF.

This clonotype was seen a few times. This chain links TRBV5-6 with TRBJ1-2; D is unresolved. Germline V gene lookup returns CDR1 SGHDT and CDR2 YYEEEE. CDR3 length: 16 amino acids. Trimming removed 3 bases at V and 8 bases at J, with 23 bases between. The CDR3 DNA is TGTGCCAGCAGCTCATCGGAGGGATTTTTATCTGACGGCTACACCTTC. Residues: CASSSSEGFLSDGYTF.

The sample holds many counts of this clonotype. The genes are TRBV11-2 and TRBJ2-1; perhaps TRBD2 as D (5 bases). V was trimmed by 1 base and J by 0 bases, leaving 16 bases between them. The CDR3 has 18 residues. Germline CDR1 is SGHAT and CDR2 is FQNNGV. CDR3 DNA: TGTGCCAGCAGCTTAGGGTTCAGGACTGGGAGCTCCTACAATGAGCAGTTCTTC. Amino acid sequence: CASSLGFRTGSSYNEQFF. Drawing the rest from reference TRBV11-2 and TRBJ2-1, the complete variable domain is EAGVAQSPRYKIIEKRQSVAFWCNPISGHATLYWYQQILGQGPKLLIQFQNNGVVDDSQLPKDRFSAERLKGVDSTLKIQPAKLEDSAVYLCASSLGFRTGSSYNEQFFGPGTRLTVL.

This clonotype was seen at least ten times. The chain carries TRBV7-2 and TRBJ1-1; D not certain. The CDR3 extends over 13 amino acids. Germline CDR1 SGHTA, CDR2 FQGNSA. Trimming took off 11 bases at V and 1 base at J, with 14 bases between the two ends. The CDR3 protein is CASVVVRNTEAFF. In DNA, the CDR3 is TGTGCCTCTGTGGTGGTAAGGAACACTGAAGCTTTCTTT.

This clonotype came up a few times. This chain links TRBV5-5 with TRBJ2-3; D gene unclear. Deletions cut 0 bases from V and 0 bases from J, with 5 bases between. From germline, CDR1 is SGHKS and CDR2 YYEKEE (reference sequence). The CDR3 is made up of 14 amino acids. This CDR3 is CASSLERSTDTQYF. CDR3 DNA sequence: TGTGCCAGCAGCTTGGAGAGAAGCACAGATACGCAGTATTTT.

In its sample, this clonotype was seen many times. This rearrangement joins TRBV28 to TRBJ2-5; D may be TRBD1 (5 bases). CDR1 is MDHEN and CDR2 is SYDVKM in the germline V gene. V was cut by 6 bases and J by 0 bases, with 8 bases left in between. The CDR3 sequence is 13 residues long. CDR3: CASRGPNQETQYF. The CDR3 bases are TGTGCCAGCAGGGGGCCAAACCAAGAGACCCAGTACTTC.

This clonotype was recorded a few times. V usage is TRBV5-1 and J usage is TRBJ1-1; D not certain. With 0 bases removed from V and 3 bases from J, the gap between germline ends came to 9 bases. Germline V gene sequence: CDR1 SGHRS, CDR2 YFSETQ. The CDR3 covers 14 residues. CDR3 in DNA: TGCGCCAGCAGCTTGGGACAAACCTACACTGAAGCTTTCTTT. This encodes CASSLGQTYTEAFF.

A note on this clonotype: The conserved phenylalanine or tryptophan normally closing the CDR3 is absent here, so this likely arose from a read error. The chain combines TRBV7-2 with TRBJ2-7; TRBD2 matches 7 bases. The length of the CDR3 is 16 residues. The J segment lost 7 bases and the V segment lost 5 bases, leaving 17 bases of the junction unmatched. From germline, CDR1 is SGHTA and CDR2 FQGNSA. CDR3 loop: CASSPPESQLGGEQYS. The CDR3 DNA reads as TGTGCCAGCAGCCCCCCGGAGTCCCAGTTGGGGGGGGAGCAGTACTCC.

This clonotype was seen at least ten times. The chain combines TRBV28 with TRBJ1-1; 8 bases fit TRBD1. V lost 5 bases to trimming and J lost 3 bases; unmatched junction nucleotides: 11. Germline-derived CDR1 and CDR2 are MDHEN and SYDVKM. The CDR3 is 16 residues long. The DNA for the CDR3 is TGTGCCAGCAGTGTCACTCAGGGGGCAGGTCACACTGAAGCTTTCTTT. Its translation is CASSVTQGAGHTEAFF.

The J gene is TRBJ1-1, the V gene TRBV6-2 or TRBV6-3; no clear D. With 5 bases removed from V and 4 bases from J, the gap between germline ends came to 11 bases. Germline values: CDR1 MNHEY, CDR2 SVGEGT. CDR3 size: 13 residues. The CDR3 DNA reads TGTGCCAGCAGTACCCTGGCCGGCACTGAAGCTTTCTTT. This encodes CASSTLAGTEAFF.

This clonotype came up many times. V gene TRBV9 combines with J gene TRBJ2-1, with 8 bases matching TRBD2. CDR1 SGDLS and CDR2 YYNGEE come from the germline V gene. The V segment lost 1 base and the J segment 0 bases; nucleotides outside the gene matches: 3. This CDR3 spans 16 amino acids. The DNA of the CDR3 is TGTGCCAGCAGCGTATCTGCGGGGGGCTCCTACAATGAGCAGTTCTTC. This sequence encodes CASSVSAGGSYNEQFF.

The chain employs TRBV7-2 and TRBJ1-4, with TRBD1 as a possible D gene (6 bases). From germline, CDR1 is SGHTA and CDR2 FQGNSA. CDR3 size: 16 residues. V was clipped by 4 bases and J by 6 bases, with 18 bases between them. CDR3 DNA: TGTGCCAGCAGCTCCTCGACAGGTCGCGTGGATGAAAAACTGTTTTTT. Its protein product is CASSSSTGRVDEKLFF.

This clonotype was seen a few times. J is TRBJ1-2 and V is TRBV27; the match to TRBD1 covers 8 bases. Trimming took 3 bases from V and 2 from J; bases not matched to a gene: 2. CDR1 and CDR2 from the germline V gene are MNHEY and SMNVEV (reference sequence). The CDR3 totals 14 residues. The CDR3 nucleotides are TGTGCCAGCAGTTTCGGACAGGGAAACTATGGCTACACCTTC. It yields the protein CASSFGQGNYGYTF.

The chain employs TRBV7-2 and TRBJ2-7, with D tentatively TRBD2 (6 bases). V shed 1 base and J shed 3 bases, with 16 bases lying between them. Germline-derived CDR1 and CDR2 are SGHTA and FQGNSA. The CDR3 extends over 16 amino acids. The CDR3 nucleotides are TGTGCCAGCAGCTTAGAGGCGGGGAACTTGGGCTACGAGCAGTACTTC. Protein sequence: CASSLEAGNLGYEQYF.

The chain joins TRBV6-1 to TRBJ1-5; 9 bases fit TRBD1. V was pared by 6 bases and J by 0 bases, with 6 bases of the junction left unmatched. The CDR3 runs to 16 residues. Germline loops: CDR1 MNHNS, CDR2 SASEGT. The CDR3 sequence is CASSRLTGGSNQPQHF. The DNA of the CDR3 is TGTGCCAGCAGCCGCTTGACAGGGGGTAGCAATCAGCCCCAGCATTTT.

This clonotype was picked up many times. V usage is TRBV6-5 and J usage is TRBJ2-5, with 7 nucleotides matching TRBD2. J gave up 2 bases and V 0 bases, and 6 bases lay outside the gene matches. The CDR3 has 16 residues. Germline-derived CDR1 and CDR2 are MNHEY and SVGAGI. CDR3 region: CASSYSSTSRQETQYF. The CDR3 DNA reads as TGTGCCAGCAGTTACTCGTCGACTAGCAGACAAGAGACCCAGTACTTC.

This clonotype was picked up a small number of times. V gene TRBV7-6 combines with J gene TRBJ2-7, with no clear D. The V gene's germline CDR1 is SGHVS and CDR2 FNYEAQ. Trimming cost V 4 bases and J 9 bases, with 13 bases left between them. This CDR3 region has 12 residues. The CDR3 sequence is CASSSTGWWQYF. In DNA, the CDR3 is TGTGCCAGCAGCTCGACTGGTTGGTGGCAGTACTTC.

This clonotype was picked up a small number of times. J is TRBJ2-1 and V is TRBV19; tentatively, D is TRBD1 or TRBD2 (5 bases each). Germline CDR1 reads LNHDA; CDR2 reads SQIVND (reference sequence). This CDR3 has 17 residues. V was cut by 0 bases and J by 0 bases, with 12 bases left in between. The CDR3 DNA reads TGTGCCAGTAGTATAGATTCTACGGGACGCTCCTACAATGAGCAGTTCTTC. Its protein is CASSIDSTGRSYNEQFF.

This clonotype was counted once. V gene TRBV5-1 combines with J gene TRBJ2-3, with 9 bases that match TRBD2. This CDR3 region has 16 residues. The ends lost 0 bases at V and 2 bases at J; junction bases unmatched: 4. From germline, CDR1 is SGHRS and CDR2 YFSETQ. As DNA, the CDR3 is TGCGCCAGCAGCTTGGGGACTAGCGCTTCCACAGATACGCAGTATTTT. Translated: CASSLGTSASTDTQYF.

The chain has TRBV6-1 and TRBJ1-6; tentatively, D is TRBD1 (6 bases). Germline V gene sequence: CDR1 MNHNS, CDR2 SASEGT. Trimming cost V 10 bases and J 1 base, with 11 bases left between them. This CDR3 comprises 14 residues. DNA of the CDR3: TGTGCCAACCGAGGGGGGTCCTATAATTCACCCCTCCACTTT. Residues: CANRGGSYNSPLHF.